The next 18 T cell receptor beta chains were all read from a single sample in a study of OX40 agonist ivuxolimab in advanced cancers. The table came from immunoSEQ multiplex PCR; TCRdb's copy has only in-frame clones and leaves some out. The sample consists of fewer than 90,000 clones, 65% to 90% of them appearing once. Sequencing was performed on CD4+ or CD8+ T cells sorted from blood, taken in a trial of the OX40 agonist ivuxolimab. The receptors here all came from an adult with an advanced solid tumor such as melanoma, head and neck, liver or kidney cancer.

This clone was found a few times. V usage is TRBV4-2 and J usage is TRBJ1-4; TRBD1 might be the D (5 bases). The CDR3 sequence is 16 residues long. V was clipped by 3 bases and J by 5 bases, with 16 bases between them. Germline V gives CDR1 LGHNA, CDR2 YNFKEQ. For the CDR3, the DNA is TGTGCCAGCAGCCATAACGATCCGGGGGGAAATGAAAAACTGTTTTTT. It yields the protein CASSHNDPGGNEKLFF.

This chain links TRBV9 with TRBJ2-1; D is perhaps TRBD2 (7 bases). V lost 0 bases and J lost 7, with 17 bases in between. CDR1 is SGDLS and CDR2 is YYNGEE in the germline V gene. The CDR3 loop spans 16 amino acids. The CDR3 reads CASSVVGGPSQNEQFF. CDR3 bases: TGTGCCAGCAGCGTAGTCGGGGGGCCTAGTCAAAATGAGCAGTTCTTC.

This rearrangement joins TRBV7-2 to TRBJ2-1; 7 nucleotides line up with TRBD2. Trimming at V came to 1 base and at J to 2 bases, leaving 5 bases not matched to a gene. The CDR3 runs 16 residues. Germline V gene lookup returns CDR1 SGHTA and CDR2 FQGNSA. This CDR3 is CASSLVTGGAYNEQFF. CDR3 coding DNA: TGTGCCAGCAGCTTAGTTACGGGGGGAGCCTACAATGAGCAGTTCTTC. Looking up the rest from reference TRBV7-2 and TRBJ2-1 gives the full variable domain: GAGVSQSPSNKVTEKGKDVELRCDPISGHTALYWYRQSLGQGLEFLIYFQGNSAPDKSGLPSDRFSAERTGGSVSTLTIQRTQQEDSAVYLCASSLVTGGAYNEQFFGPGTRLTVL.

CDR3 protein: CASTPFFGKNIQYF. CDR3 sequence (DNA): TGTGCCAGCACCCCCTTTTTCGGCAAAAACATTCAGTACTTC. The V call is TRBV7-8, the J call TRBJ2-4; D ambiguous. The germline V gene encodes CDR1 SGHVS and CDR2 FQNEAQ. This CDR3 spans 14 amino acids. V was cut by 7 bases and J by 3 bases, with 13 bases left in between.

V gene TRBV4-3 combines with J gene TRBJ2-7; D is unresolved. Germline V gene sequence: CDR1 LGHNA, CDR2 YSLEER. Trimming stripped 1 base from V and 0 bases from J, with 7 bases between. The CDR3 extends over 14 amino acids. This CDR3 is CASSQGFFSYEQYF. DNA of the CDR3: TGCGCCAGCAGCCAAGGCTTCTTCTCCTACGAGCAGTACTTC.

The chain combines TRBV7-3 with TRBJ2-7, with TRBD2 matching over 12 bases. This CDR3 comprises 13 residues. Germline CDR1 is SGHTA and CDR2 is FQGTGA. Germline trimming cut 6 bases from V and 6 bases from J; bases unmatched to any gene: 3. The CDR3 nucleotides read TGTGCCAGCAGGTCGACTAGCGGGAGCGAGCAGTACTTC. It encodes CASRSTSGSEQYF.

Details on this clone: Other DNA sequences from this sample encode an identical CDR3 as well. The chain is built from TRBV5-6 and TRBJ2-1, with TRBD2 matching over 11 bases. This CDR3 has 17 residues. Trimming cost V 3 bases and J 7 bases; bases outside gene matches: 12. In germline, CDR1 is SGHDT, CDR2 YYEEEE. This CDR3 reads CASSSRSGRGTRNEQFF. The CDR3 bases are TGTGCCAGCAGCTCCCGTAGCGGGAGGGGGACGAGGAATGAGCAGTTCTTC.

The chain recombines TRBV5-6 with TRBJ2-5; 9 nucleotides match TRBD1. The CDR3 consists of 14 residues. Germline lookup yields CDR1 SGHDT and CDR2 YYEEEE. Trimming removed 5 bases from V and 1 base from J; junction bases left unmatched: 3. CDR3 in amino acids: CASRLTGGQETQYF. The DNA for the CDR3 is TGTGCCAGCAGGTTGACAGGGGGCCAAGAGACCCAGTACTTC.

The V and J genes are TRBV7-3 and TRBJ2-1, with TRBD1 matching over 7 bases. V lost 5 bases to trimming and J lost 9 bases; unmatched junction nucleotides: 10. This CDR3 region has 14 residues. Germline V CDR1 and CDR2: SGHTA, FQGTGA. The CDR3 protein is CASSPVGGQSEQFF. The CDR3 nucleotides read TGTGCCAGCAGCCCCGTAGGGGGCCAGAGTGAGCAGTTCTTC.

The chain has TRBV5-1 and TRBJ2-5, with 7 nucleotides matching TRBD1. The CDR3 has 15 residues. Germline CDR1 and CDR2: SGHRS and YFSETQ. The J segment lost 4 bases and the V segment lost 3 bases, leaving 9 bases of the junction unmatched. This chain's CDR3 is CASSSLEGAGETQYF. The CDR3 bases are TGCGCCAGCAGCTCCTTAGAGGGGGCAGGAGAGACCCAGTACTTC.

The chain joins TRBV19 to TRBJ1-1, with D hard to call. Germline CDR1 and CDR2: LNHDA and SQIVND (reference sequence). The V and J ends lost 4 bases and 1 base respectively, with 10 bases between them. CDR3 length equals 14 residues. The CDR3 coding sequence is TGTGCCAGTAGTACGATTAGTGGGAACACTGAAGCTTTCTTT. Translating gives CASSTISGNTEAFF.

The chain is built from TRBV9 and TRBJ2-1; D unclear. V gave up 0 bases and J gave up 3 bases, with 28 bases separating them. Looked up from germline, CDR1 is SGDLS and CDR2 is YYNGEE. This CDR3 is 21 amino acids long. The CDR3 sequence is CASSVASVRPDFQWVYNEQFF. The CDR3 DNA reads TGTGCCAGCAGCGTAGCGTCAGTAAGACCGGATTTCCAATGGGTCTACAATGAGCAGTTCTTC.

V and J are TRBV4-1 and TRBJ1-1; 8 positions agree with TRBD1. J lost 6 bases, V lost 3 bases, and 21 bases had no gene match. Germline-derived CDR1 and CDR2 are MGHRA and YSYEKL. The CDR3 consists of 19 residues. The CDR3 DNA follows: TGCGCCAGCAGCCATAACTTACCCGGGACAGGAAGGAACGGCGCTGAAGCTTTCTTT. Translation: CASSHNLPGTGRNGAEAFF.

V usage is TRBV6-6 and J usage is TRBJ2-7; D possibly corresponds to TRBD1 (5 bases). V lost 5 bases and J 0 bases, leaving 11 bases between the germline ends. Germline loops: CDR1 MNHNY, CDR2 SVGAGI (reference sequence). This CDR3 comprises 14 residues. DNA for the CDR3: TGTGCCAGCAGTAAGACAGTAGACTCCTACGAGCAGTACTTC. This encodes CASSKTVDSYEQYF.

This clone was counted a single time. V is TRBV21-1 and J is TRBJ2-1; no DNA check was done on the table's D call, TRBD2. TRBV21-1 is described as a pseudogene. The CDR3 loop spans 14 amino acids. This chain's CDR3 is CASRAGTIYNEQFF. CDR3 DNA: TGTGCCAGCAGAGCCGGGACTATTTACAATGAGCAGTTCTTC.

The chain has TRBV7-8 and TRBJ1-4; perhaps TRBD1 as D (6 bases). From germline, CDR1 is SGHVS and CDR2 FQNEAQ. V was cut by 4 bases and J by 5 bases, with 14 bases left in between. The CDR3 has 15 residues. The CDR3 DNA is TGTGCCAGCAGCTCCGTGGGGGGCGGGAATGAAAAACTGTTTTTT. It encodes CASSSVGGGNEKLFF.

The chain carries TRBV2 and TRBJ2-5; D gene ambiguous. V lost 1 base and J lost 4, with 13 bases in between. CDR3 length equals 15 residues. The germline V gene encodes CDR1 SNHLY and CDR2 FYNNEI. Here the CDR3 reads CASSEEAGAGETQYF. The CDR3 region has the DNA TGTGCCAGCAGTGAAGAGGCAGGTGCCGGAGAGACCCAGTACTTC.

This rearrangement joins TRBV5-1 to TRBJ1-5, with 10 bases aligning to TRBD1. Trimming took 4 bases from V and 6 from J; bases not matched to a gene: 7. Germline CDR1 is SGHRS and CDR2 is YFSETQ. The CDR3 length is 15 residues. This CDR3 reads CASSATGGRGQPQHF. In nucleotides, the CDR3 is TGCGCCAGCAGCGCGACAGGGGGCAGGGGTCAGCCCCAGCATTTT.